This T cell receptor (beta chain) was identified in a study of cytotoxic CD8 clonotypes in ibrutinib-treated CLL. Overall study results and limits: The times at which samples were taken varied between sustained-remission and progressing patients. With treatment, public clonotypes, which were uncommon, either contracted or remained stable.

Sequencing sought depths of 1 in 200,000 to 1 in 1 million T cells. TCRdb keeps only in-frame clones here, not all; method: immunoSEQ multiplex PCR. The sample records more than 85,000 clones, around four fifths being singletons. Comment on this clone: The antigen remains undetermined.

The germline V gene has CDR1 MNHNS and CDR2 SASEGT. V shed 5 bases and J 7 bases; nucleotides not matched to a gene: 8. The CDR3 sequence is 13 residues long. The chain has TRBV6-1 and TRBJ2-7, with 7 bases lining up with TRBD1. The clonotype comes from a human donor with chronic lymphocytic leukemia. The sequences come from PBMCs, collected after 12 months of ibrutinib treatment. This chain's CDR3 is CASSSTGSWEQYF. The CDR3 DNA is TGTGCCAGCAGTTCGACAGGGTCGTGGGAGCAGTACTTC.